This T cell receptor (beta chain) derives from a study of CD8 T cells in Susac syndrome. The CDR3 runs 16 residues. Germline CDR1 reads MNHNS; CDR2 reads SASEGT. The V gene lost 6 bases and the J gene lost 0 bases, with 16 bases spanning the gap. Random-hexamer reverse transcription was applied to 0.5 to 1 ug RNA. Across 54 Vbeta and 13 Jbeta, TCR beta CDR3 was amplified with immunoSEQ multiplex PCR. TCRdb recomputed calls from the immunoSEQ multiplex PCR reads with MiXCR, one row per CDR3 protein. The sample lists some 130,000 distinct CDR3 sequences; roughly 95% were seen once. The control participants were healthy donors, and these controls were matched with respect to both age and sex.

This TCR was sampled from a human donor in good health. Sequencing was done on a sample of CD4+ T cells from PBMCs. The genes are TRBV6-1 and TRBJ2-3, with D perhaps assigned TRBD1 or TRBD2 (6 bases each). CDR3 coding DNA: TGTGCCAGCAGCCCCGGGGGCGGATTAAGCACAGATACGCAGTATTTT. Translating gives CASSPGGGLSTDTQYF.